What follows are 8 T cell receptor beta chains derived from one specimen sequenced in a study of a mutant IDH1 vaccine in newly diagnosed glioma. Indicated time point: baseline, week 1 (first vaccination visit). The treatment denotes: pre-vaccination baseline after standard-of-care therapy. Clones were read by immunoSEQ multiplex PCR, and TCRdb kept only the in-frame ones, dropping some. Of about 63,000 clones listed, around 82% are singletons. Sequencing was performed on peripheral blood mononuclear cells (PBMCs), taken from a glioma patient treated with radiotherapy, temozolomide or both. The source is a woman younger than 35 with glioma. Some clones in this sample may be carry-over from other donors' samples.

The chain has TRBV7-2 and TRBJ1-5; perhaps TRBD1 as D (5 bases). Germline CDR1 SGHTA, CDR2 FQGNSA. Between the trimmed V and J ends, which lost 2 bases and 3 bases, there was a span of 11 bases. The CDR3 contains 15 residues. CDR3 region: CASSLWPGYNQPQHF. CDR3 in DNA: TGTGCCAGCAGCTTATGGCCAGGGTACAATCAGCCCCAGCATTTT.

The chain uses TRBV27 and TRBJ1-2; D might be TRBD1 (6 bases). This CDR3 is built from 13 residues. The V end lost 2 bases, the J end lost 6 bases, and 10 bases lay between the germline ends. Germline V CDR1 and CDR2: MNHEY, SMNVEV (reference sequence). CDR3: CASSLRGGNGYTF. In nucleotides, the CDR3 is TGTGCCAGCAGTTTACGAGGGGGTAATGGCTACACCTTC.

The genes are TRBV7-2 and TRBJ1-5; D is uncertain. Germline V gene data show CDR1 as SGHTA and CDR2 as FQGNSA. The CDR3 is made up of 15 amino acids. V gave up 4 bases and J gave up 2 bases, with 12 bases separating them. The CDR3 nucleotides are TGTGCCAGCAGCTCATCTGTGAGTGGCAATCAGCCCCAGCATTTT. This sequence encodes CASSSSVSGNQPQHF.

The chain joins TRBV6-4 to TRBJ2-5, with 7 bases that match TRBD1. Germline CDR1 is MRHNA and CDR2 is SNTAGT. The CDR3 extends over 13 amino acids. Unmatched junction bases numbered 6, after V lost 4 bases and J lost 7 bases. Here the CDR3 reads CASSVGAGGTQYF. The DNA for the CDR3 is TGTGCCAGCAGTGTCGGGGCAGGGGGGACCCAGTACTTC.

The count of this clone is one. The chain is built from TRBV7-8 and TRBJ1-5; D is undetermined. V lost 2 bases, J lost 0 bases, and 8 bases lay in between. Germline-derived CDR1 and CDR2 are SGHVS and FQNEAQ. The CDR3 has 15 residues. The CDR3 sequence is CASSLRGSSNQPQHF. The CDR3 region has the DNA TGTGCCAGCAGCTTAAGAGGGTCTAGCAATCAGCCCCAGCATTTT.

The rearrangement joins TRBV15 to TRBJ1-6, with 7 bases identical to TRBD1. CDR3 size: 14 residues. Germline CDR1 reads LNHNV; CDR2 reads YYDKDF (reference sequence). The junction had 6 bases not matched to a gene; V was cut back by 6 bases and J by 7 bases. DNA of the CDR3: TGTGCCACCAGACAGGGGTATTGGAATTCACCCCTCCACTTT. This encodes CATRQGYWNSPLHF.

The table lists this clone with a count of one. The rearrangement links TRBV2 to TRBJ2-5, with TRBD1 matching over 11 bases. Germline V lookup: CDR1 SNHLY, CDR2 FYNNEI. This CDR3 is built from 12 residues. The junction had 2 bases not matched to a gene; V was cut back by 10 bases and J by 4 bases. CDR3 nucleotides: TGTGCCAAGGACAGGGGGCGAGAGACCCAGTACTTC. This gives the protein CAKDRGRETQYF.

The chain couples TRBV6-4 to TRBJ1-2, with D possibly being TRBD1 (5 bases). Between the trimmed V and J ends, which lost 0 bases and 3 bases, there was a span of 11 bases. CDR3 size: 15 residues. CDR1 MRHNA and CDR2 SNTAGT come from the germline V gene. The CDR3 region has the DNA TGTGCCAGCAGTGACTCGTCAGGGTCTTACTATGGCTACACCTTC. Translation: CASSDSSGSYYGYTF.